This TCR beta chain was recovered during a study of T cell repertoires in cytomegalovirus infection. TCRdb re-called the reads through MiXCR, storing one row per CDR3 protein. Altogether roughly 200,000 distinct CDR3 sequences are present, approximately 18% being singletons, with the ten largest covering approximately 25%. Trimming took off 7 bases at V and 2 bases at J, with 16 bases between the two ends. CDR1 and CDR2 from the germline V gene are SQVTM and ANQGSEA. This CDR3 contains 14 residues. This sequence joins TRBV29-1 and TRBJ2-3; a weak D match, TRBD1 (6 bases). The origin of this receptor is a human donor in good health (CMV status not recorded). Some clones in this sample may be carry-over from other donors' samples. Sample: CD8+ T cells from PBMCs. CDR3 in DNA: TGCAGCGCGGTGGACAGCCTGGCCACAGATACGCAGTATTTT. This gives the protein CSAVDSLATDTQYF.